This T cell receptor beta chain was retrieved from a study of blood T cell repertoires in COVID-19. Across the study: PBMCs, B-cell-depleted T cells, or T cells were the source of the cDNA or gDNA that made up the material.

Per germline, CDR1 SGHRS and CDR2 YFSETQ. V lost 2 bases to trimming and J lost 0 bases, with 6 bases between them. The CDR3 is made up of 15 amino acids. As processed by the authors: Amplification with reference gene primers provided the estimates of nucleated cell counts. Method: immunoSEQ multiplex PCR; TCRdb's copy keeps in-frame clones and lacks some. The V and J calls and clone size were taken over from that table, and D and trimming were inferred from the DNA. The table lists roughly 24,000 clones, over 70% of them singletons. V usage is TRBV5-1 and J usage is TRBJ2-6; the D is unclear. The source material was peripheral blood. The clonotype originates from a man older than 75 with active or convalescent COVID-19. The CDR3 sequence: CASSFDNSGANVLTF. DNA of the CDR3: TGCGCCAGCAGCTTCGACAACTCTGGGGCCAACGTCCTGACTTTC.